The T cell receptor (beta chain) described here comes from a study of control samples from healthy donors and cancer patients. Between the trimmed V and J ends, which lost 0 bases and 0 bases, there was a span of 8 bases. Germline V CDR1 and CDR2: LGHNA, YSLEER. The CDR3 is 16 residues long. The protocol was immunoSEQ multiplex PCR, while the TCRdb copy is restricted to in-frame clones and leaves out a portion. Of about 100,000 clones detected, approximately 95% appear once; the ten largest clones hold less than 10%. This sequence was found in a man between 18 and 35 years old in good health. The rearrangement uses TRBV4-3 and TRBJ2-2; possible D gene TRBD2, 6 bases. What was sequenced was blood. This CDR3 is CASSQEERANTGELFF. The CDR3 bases are TGCGCCAGCAGCCAAGAGGAGCGGGCGAACACCGGGGAGCTGTTTTTT.